This T cell receptor (delta chain) is drawn from a study of gamma-delta T cells after stem cell transplantation. TCRdb re-processed the RT-PCR reads using CATT. The sample shows over a thousand delta-chain clones, under 3.5% of them seen only once. In its sample, this clone is large. Other DNA sequences in this sample translate to the same CDR3. V shed 7 bases, J shed 2 bases, and the junction held 9 bases outside the gene matches. Germline lookup yields CDR1 GEAIGNYY and CDR2 EKD. This CDR3 is 16 amino acids long. What was sequenced was gamma-delta T cells. The rearrangement links TRDV2 to TRDJ1, with 13 bases fitting TRDD3. The origin of this receptor is a human donor. It is not recorded whose cells these are; they may come from a transplant donor. The CDR3: CACQVLGDTATDKLIF. The CDR3 region has the DNA TGTGCCTGCCAAGTACTGGGGGATACGGCAACCGATAAACTCATCTTT.